This entry describes one T cell receptor (beta chain). This sample was included in a study of blood T cell repertoires in COVID-19. Across the study: Sites across the United States, Italy and Spain contributed samples from acute and convalescent COVID-19.

The V and J ends lost 2 bases and 5 bases respectively, with 12 bases between them. The CDR3 consists of 14 residues. Germline CDR1 and CDR2: LNHDA and SQIVND (reference sequence). Profiling relied on immunoSEQ multiplex PCR, and the TCRdb table lists in-frame clones only, not all of them. Of 150,000 to 200,000 clones in the sample, around nine tenths were seen once. What was sequenced was peripheral blood. The source is a man aged 55 to 70 with active or convalescent COVID-19. The gene calls are TRBV19 and TRBJ1-2, with D tentatively TRBD1 (5 bases). CDR3 sequence (DNA): TGTGCCAGTAGTATACAGGGATCAGGGTATGGCTACACCTTC. It is translated as CASSIQGSGYGYTF.